Here is one T cell receptor beta chain with its context. What it binds is not known. This specimen comes from a study of cytomegalovirus exposure and HLA in healthy donors. Looking at the study overall: Among the approximately 410 genotyped donors, approximately 80% were placed in the Caucasian-associated ancestry cluster.

Study results and caveats: Researchers reported in a later analysis that common viral pathogens appeared linked to several top clusters. There were reportedly fewer N-insertions in an Asian-associated ancestry cluster than the approximately 670-donor mean, in a later analysis.

The PCR was carried out with 60 Vbeta primers and 13 Jbeta primers. The data were produced by immunoSEQ multiplex PCR, yet TCRdb's version contains in-frame clones alone and is incomplete. This sample has about 69,000 clones, with about 75% found just once. Trimming cost V 0 bases and J 2 bases; bases outside gene matches: 9. The CDR3 contains 17 residues. Germline V gives CDR1 SGHKS, CDR2 YYEKEE (reference sequence). The TCR was taken from a man aged 18 to 30 in good health and CMV-seronegative. The sample comprised PBMCs. This chain joins TRBV5-5 and TRBJ1-1; 8 bases are shared with TRBD1. The CDR3 DNA sequence: TGTGCCAGCAGCTTGGTAATAACAGGGGGAGGTAACACTGAAGCTTTCTTT. Translated: CASSLVITGGGNTEAFF. Supplemented by reference TRBV5-5 and TRBJ1-1, the full variable domain reads DAGVTQSPTHLIKTRGQQVTLRCSPISGHKSVSWYQQVLGQGPQFIFQYYEKEERGRGNFPDRFSARQFPNYSSELNVNALLLGDSALYLCASSLVITGGGNTEAFFGQGTRLTVV.